This TCR beta chain was observed in a study of T cell changes during pregnancy in multiple sclerosis. Some clones are missing from TCRdb's copy, which holds only in-frame ones; the method was immunoSEQ multiplex PCR. Here the sample spans about 92,000 clones, almost 95% being singletons. The germline CDR1 and CDR2 sequences are LNHDA and SQIVND (reference sequence). The CDR3 spans 14 residues. With 8 bases removed from V and 3 bases from J, the gap between germline ends came to 17 bases. Sequences were derived from peripheral blood, sampled in the first trimester of pregnancy. The chain carries TRBV19 and TRBJ2-7; TRBD1 might be the D (6 bases). The source is a female donor with multiple sclerosis, enrolled in a pregnancy study. The CDR3 protein is CASAQGFSNYEQYF. For the CDR3, the DNA is TGTGCCAGTGCACAGGGATTTTCAAACTACGAGCAGTACTTC.